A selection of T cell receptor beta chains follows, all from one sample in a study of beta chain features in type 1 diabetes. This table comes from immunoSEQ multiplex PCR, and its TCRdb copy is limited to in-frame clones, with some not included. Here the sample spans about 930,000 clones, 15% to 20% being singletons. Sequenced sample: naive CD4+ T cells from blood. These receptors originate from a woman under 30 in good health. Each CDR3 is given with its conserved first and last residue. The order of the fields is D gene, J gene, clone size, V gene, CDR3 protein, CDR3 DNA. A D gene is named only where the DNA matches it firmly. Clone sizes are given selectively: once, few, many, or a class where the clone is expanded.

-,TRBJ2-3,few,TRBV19,CASRSGTSTDTQYF,TGTGCCAGTAGATCCGGGACGAGCACAGATACGCAGTATTTT
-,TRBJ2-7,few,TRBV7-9,CASSLGPGQGWEHEQYF,TGTGCCAGCAGCTTAGGCCCGGGTCAGGGTTGGGAACACGAGCAGTACTTC
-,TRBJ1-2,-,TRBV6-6,CASSYSLGQDYGYTF,TGTGCCAGCAGTTACAGTCTAGGGCAGGACTATGGCTACACCTTC
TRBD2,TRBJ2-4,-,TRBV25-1,CASSYSGYAKNIQYF,TGTGCCAGCAGTTATAGCGGGTACGCCAAAAACATTCAGTACTTC
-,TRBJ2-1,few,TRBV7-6,CASGSSYNEQFF,TGTGCCAGCGGATCCTCCTACAATGAGCAGTTCTTC
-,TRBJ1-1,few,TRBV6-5,CASSYSNKGGFSEAFF,TGTGCCAGCAGTTACTCGAATAAAGGGGGTTTTTCGGAAGCTTTCTTT
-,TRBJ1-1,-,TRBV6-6,CASSVNRNTEAFF,TGTGCCAGCAGCGTTAACCGGAACACTGAAGCTTTCTTT
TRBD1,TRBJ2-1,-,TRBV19,CASSARDRGPYEQFF,TGTGCCAGTAGCGCCCGGGACAGGGGGCCGTATGAGCAGTTCTTC
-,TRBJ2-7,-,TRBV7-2,CASSLLGPASGVEQYF,TGTGCCAGCAGCTTACTTGGGCCGGCCTCCGGGGTCGAGCAGTACTTC
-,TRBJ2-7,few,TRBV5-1,CASSSRSGSYEQYF,TGCGCCAGCAGCTCCCGGTCGGGGTCCTACGAGCAGTACTTC
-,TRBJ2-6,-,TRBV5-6,CASSLFGESGANVLTF,TGTGCCAGCAGCCTGTTTGGAGAATCTGGGGCCAACGTCCTGACTTTC
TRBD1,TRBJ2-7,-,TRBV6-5,CASSYRDRVYEQYF,TGTGCCAGCAGTTACCGGGACAGGGTTTACGAGCAGTACTTC
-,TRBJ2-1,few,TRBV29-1,CSVGQTAGNEQFF,TGCAGCGTTGGTCAGACCGCTGGGAATGAGCAGTTCTTC
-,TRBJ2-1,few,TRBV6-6,CATSSLEQFF,TGTGCCACCAGTTCACTAGAGCAGTTCTTC
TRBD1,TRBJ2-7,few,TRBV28,CASSLGIAGRQGEQYF,TGTGCCAGCAGTTTGGGAATTGCGGGCAGACAGGGTGAGCAGTACTTC
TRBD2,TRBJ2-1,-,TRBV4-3,CASSRLAGGYNEQFF,TGCGCCAGCAGCCGACTAGCGGGAGGGTACAATGAGCAGTTCTTC
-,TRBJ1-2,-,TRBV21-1,CASSNPPPPLTGGAGGYTF,TGTGCCAGCAGCAACCCCCCACCCCCTCTGACAGGGGGCGCGGGTGGCTACACCTTC
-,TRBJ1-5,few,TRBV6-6,CASSWGRGNQPQHF,TGTGCCAGCAGTTGGGGAAGGGGCAATCAGCCCCAGCATTTT
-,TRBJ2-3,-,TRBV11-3,CASTWCRGTTDTQYF,TGTGCCAGCACCTGGTGTCGGGGGACCACAGATACGCAGTATTTT
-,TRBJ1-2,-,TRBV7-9,CASSPYPGREEFGYTF,TGTGCCAGCAGCCCCTATCCCGGCAGGGAAGAGTTTGGCTACACCTTC
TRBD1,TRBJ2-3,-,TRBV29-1,CSVQQGWGRDTQYF,TGCAGCGTCCAACAGGGGTGGGGACGCGATACGCAGTATTTT
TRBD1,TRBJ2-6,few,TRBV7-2,CASSLTQGAGANVLTF,TGTGCCAGCAGCTTAACTCAGGGGGCTGGGGCCAACGTCCTGACTTTC
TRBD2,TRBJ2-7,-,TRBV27,CASKGLADSYEQYF,TGTGCCAGCAAGGGACTAGCGGATTCCTACGAGCAGTACTTC
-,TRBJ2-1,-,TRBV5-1,CASSLATGHSYNEQFF,TGCGCCAGCAGCTTGGCCACAGGCCATTCCTACAATGAGCAGTTCTTC
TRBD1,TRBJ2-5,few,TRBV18,CASSYGSSGTGTLNQETQYF,TGTGCCAGCTCGTATGGGTCTTCCGGGACAGGAACTCTGAACCAAGAGACCCAGTACTTC
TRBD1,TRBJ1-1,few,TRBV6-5,CASSQRTGQREAFF,TGTGCCAGCAGTCAGAGGACAGGGCAACGTGAAGCTTTCTTT
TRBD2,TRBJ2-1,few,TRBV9,CASSVGGLAGSYEQFF,TGTGCCAGCAGCGTAGGGGGTCTAGCGGGATCATATGAGCAGTTCTTC
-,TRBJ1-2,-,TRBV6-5,CASRSQRGGYGYTF,TGTGCCAGCAGGAGTCAGAGGGGGGGATATGGCTACACCTTC
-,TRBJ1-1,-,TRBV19,CASIRGTEAFF,TGTGCCAGTATCCGAGGAACTGAAGCTTTCTTT
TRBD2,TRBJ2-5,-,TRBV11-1,CASSASGSIETQYF,TGTGCCAGCAGCGCAAGCGGGAGCATAGAGACCCAGTACTTC
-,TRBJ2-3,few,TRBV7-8,CASTGTLSTDTQYF,TGTGCCAGCACCGGGACGTTAAGCACAGATACGCAGTATTTT
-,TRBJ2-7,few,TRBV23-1,CASSRKGAGRSSSYEQYF,TGCGCCAGCAGTCGTAAAGGGGCCGGTAGGTCAAGCTCCTACGAGCAGTACTTC
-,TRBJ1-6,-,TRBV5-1,CASSLAGIYYNSPLHF,TGCGCCAGCAGCTTGGCAGGGATTTACTATAATTCACCCCTCCACTTT
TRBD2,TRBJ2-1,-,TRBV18,CASSPWTSGYNEQFF,TGTGCCAGCTCACCATGGACTAGCGGATACAATGAGCAGTTCTTC
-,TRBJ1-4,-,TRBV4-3,CASSQVRGPGIGEKLFF,TGCGCCAGCAGCCAAGTTAGGGGCCCAGGGATCGGCGAAAAACTGTTTTTT
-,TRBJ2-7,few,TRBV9,CASSVGTGAYEQYF,TGTGCCAGCAGCGTAGGGACGGGTGCCTACGAGCAGTACTTC